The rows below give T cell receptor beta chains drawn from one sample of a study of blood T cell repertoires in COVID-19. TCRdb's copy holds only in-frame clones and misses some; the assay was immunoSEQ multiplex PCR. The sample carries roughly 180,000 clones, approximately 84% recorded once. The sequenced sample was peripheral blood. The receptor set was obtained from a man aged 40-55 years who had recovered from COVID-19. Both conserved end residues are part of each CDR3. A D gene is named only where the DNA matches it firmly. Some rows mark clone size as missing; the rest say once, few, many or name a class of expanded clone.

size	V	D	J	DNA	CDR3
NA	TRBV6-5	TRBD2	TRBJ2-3	TGTGCCAGCAGTTATAGCGGGGGGGCCACAGATACGCAGTATTTT	CASSYSGGATDTQYF
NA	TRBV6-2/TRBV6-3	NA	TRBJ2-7	TGTGCCAGCAGTTTAGTGATTTCCTACGAGCAGTACTTC	CASSLVISYEQYF
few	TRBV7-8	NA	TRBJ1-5	TGTGCCAGCAGCTTACGTATAGGGGTGAGCAATCAGCCCCAGCATTTT	CASSLRIGVSNQPQHF
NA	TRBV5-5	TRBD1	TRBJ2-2	TGTGCCAGCAGCTTGGGTTCAGGGGGTGCGACCGGGGAGCTGTTTTTT	CASSLGSGGATGELFF
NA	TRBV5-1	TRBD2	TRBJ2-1	TGCGCCAGCAGCTTGGGACTAGCGGGAGGGCATAGTGAGCAGTTCTTC	CASSLGLAGGHSEQFF
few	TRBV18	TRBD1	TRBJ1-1	TGTGCCAGCCATCCTCGGACAGGGGAGAACACTGAAGCTTTCTTT	CASHPRTGENTEAFF
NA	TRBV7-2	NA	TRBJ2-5	TGTGCCAGCAGCTTAGGGCTAGGCACCCAAGAGACCCAGTACTTC	CASSLGLGTQETQYF
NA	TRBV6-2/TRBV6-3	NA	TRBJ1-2	TGTGCCAGCAGTTACGGAGGCAGTTCATATGGCTACACCTTC	CASSYGGSSYGYTF
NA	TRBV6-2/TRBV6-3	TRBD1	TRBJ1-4	TGTGCCAGCAGTTACCCGGACAGGGCAAGGACTAATGAAAAACTGTTTTTT	CASSYPDRARTNEKLFF
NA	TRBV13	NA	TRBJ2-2	TGTGCCAGCAGCATCTCGGGAGCTCGGACCGGGGAGCTGTTTTTT	CASSISGARTGELFF
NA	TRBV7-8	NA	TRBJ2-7	TGTGCCAGCAAAAGAGGCAATAACAACGAGCAGTACTTC	CASKRGNNNEQYF
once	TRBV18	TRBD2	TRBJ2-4	TGTGCCAGCTCACCACACCCTAGCGGCGCCAAAAACATTCAGTACTTC	CASSPHPSGAKNIQYF
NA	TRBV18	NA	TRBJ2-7	TGTGCCAGCTCACTCACCCGGGATGACGAGCAGTACTTC	CASSLTRDDEQYF
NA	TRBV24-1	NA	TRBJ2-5	TGTGCCACCAGTGATTTGAGTCCAGACAGCCAAGAGACCCAGTACTTC	CATSDLSPDSQETQYF
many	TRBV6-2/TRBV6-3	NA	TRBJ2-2	TGTGCCAGCAGCTCCCCTCTAATAGCGGAGAACACCGGGGAGCTGTTTTTT	CASSSPLIAENTGELFF
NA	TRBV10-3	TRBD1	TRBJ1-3	TGTGCCATGATGGTCCAGGGGGCCCCTGGAAACACCATATATTTT	CAMMVQGAPGNTIYF
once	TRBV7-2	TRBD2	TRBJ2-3	TGTGCCAGCAGCAATCCCTGGACTAGCTTTCCAGATACGCAGTATTTT	CASSNPWTSFPDTQYF
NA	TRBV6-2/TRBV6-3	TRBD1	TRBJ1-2	TGTGCCAGCAGCACCCGACAGGGGGCGGCTGGCTACACCTTC	CASSTRQGAAGYTF
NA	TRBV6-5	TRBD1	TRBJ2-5	TGTGCCAGCAGGACAGGGGGAAAGACCCAGTACTTC	CASRTGGKTQYF
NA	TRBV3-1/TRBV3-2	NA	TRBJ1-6	TGTGCCAGCAGCCAAGGACGGGGGGGCTCCGCCGCACCCCTCCACTTT	CASSQGRGGSAAPLHF
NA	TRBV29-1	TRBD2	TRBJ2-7	TGCAGCGTTGAGACTAGCGGACCTTACGAGCAGTACTTC	CSVETSGPYEQYF
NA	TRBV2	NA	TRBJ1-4	TGTGCCAGCAAAATCGACAGAGCAACTAATGAAAAACTGTTTTTT	CASKIDRATNEKLFF
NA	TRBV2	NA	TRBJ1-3	TGTGCCAGCGACGCATCACAGGCGCGCTCTGGAAACACCATATATTTT	CASDASQARSGNTIYF
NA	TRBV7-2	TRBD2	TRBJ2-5	TGTGCCAGCAGCTTAGCGTATGGTAGCGGGATCGAGACCCAGTACTTC	CASSLAYGSGIETQYF
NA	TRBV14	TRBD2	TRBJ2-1	TGTGCCCACACCCCACTAGCGGGAGGGCCATTCAATGAGCAGTTCTTC	CAHTPLAGGPFNEQFF
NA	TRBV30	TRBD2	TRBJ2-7	TGTGCCTGGAGTGTTCTGGGACTAGCGAATTACGAGCAGTACTTC	CAWSVLGLANYEQYF
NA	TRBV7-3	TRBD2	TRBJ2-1	TGTGCCAGCAGCTTAATAGCGGGGGGAGAAGAGCAGTTCTTC	CASSLIAGGEEQFF
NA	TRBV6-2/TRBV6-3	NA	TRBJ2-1	TGTGCCAGCAGTTACTCGAGGTATTTGGGGGGGCCTTACAATGAGCAGTTCTTC	CASSYSRYLGGPYNEQFF
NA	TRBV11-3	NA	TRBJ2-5	TGTGACGAGGGGGGGGCACAAGAGACCCAGTACTTC	CDEGGAQETQYF
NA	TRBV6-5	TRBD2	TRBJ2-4	TGTGCCAGCAGTTACTCTTGGGAGGGGACCAAAAACATTCAGTACTTC	CASSYSWEGTKNIQYF
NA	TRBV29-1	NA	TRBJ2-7	TGCAGCGTTTATTTATGGAGCTCCTACGAGCAGTACTTC	CSVYLWSSYEQYF
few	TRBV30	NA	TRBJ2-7	TGTGCCTGGAGTCCACGGACAGCCGAGCAGTACTTC	CAWSPRTAEQYF
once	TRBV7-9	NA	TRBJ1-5	TGTGCCAGCAGCCCGGGGGGCCTCAATCAGCCCCAGCATTTT	CASSPGGLNQPQHF
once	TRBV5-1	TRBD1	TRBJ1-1	TGCGCCAGCAGCGGGACAGGGGTGGGGACTGAAGCTTTCTTT	CASSGTGVGTEAFF
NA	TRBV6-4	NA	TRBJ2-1	TGTGCCAGCAGTGACTCCTCCGCAGGGGAGCAGTTCTTC	CASSDSSAGEQFF
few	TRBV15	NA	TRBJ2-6	TGTGCCACCAGCTATGGCGGCTCTGGGGCCAACGTCCTGACTTTC	CATSYGGSGANVLTF
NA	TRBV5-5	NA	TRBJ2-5	TGTGCCAGCATCCCCCTAGTGCTCGCGGGGCACCAAGAGACCCAGTACTTC	CASIPLVLAGHQETQYF
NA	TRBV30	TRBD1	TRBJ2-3	TGTGCCCACTCTCCGGGACAGGGATACCTTTTT	CAHSPGQGYLF
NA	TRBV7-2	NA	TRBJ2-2	TGTGCCAGCAGCTTAGTCGGGGGATCGAACACCGGGGAGCTGTTTTTT	CASSLVGGSNTGELFF
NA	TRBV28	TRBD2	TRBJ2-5	TGTGCCAGCAGGCCTAATGGACTAGCGGGAGGATCTAGACAAGAGACCCAGTACTTC	CASRPNGLAGGSRQETQYF
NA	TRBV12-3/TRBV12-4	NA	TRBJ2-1	TGTGCCAGCAGCTCAGGGTTCCATGAGCAGTTCTTC	CASSSGFHEQFF
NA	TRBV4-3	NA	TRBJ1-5	TGCGCCAGCAGCCAAGCGCACTTCATTTATAGCAATCAGCCCCAGCATTTT	CASSQAHFIYSNQPQHF
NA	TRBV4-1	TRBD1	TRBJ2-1	TGCGCCAGCAGCCAAGCCCAGAGCGGGGGACAGGGGGCCACTGAGCAGTTCTTC	CASSQAQSGGQGATEQFF
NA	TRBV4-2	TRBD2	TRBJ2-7	TGTGCCAGCAGCCCGGGAGGCGTAACTAGCGGAACCTACGAGCAGTACTTC	CASSPGGVTSGTYEQYF
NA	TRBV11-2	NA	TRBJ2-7	TGTGCCAGCAGCTCAGACACCTACGAGCAGTACTTC	CASSSDTYEQYF
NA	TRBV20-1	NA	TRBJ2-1	TGCAGTGCTAGTATAGCGAAGAATGAGCAGTTCTTC	CSASIAKNEQFF
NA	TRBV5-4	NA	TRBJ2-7	TGTGCCAGCAGCGGCGGGACGACCTACGAGCAGTACTTC	CASSGGTTYEQYF
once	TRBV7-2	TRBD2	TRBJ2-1	TGTGCCAGCAGTTTGCTAGCGGGAGTTGAGCAGTTCTTC	CASSLLAGVEQFF
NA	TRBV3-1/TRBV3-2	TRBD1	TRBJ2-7	TGTGCCAGCAGCCAAAGGACAGGGGAGGGCGAGCAGTACTTC	CASSQRTGEGEQYF
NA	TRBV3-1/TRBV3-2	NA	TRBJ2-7	TGTGCCAGCAGCCCTGGAGGCTCCTACGAGCAGTACTTC	CASSPGGSYEQYF
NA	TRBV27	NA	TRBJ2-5	TGTCCCAAGGCCGGGTCCCGGGGAGAGACCCAGTACTTC	CPKAGSRGETQYF
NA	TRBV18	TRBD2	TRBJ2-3	TGTGCCAGCTCACCACGGGAGGGCGGAGGCCGGGATACGCAGTATTTT	CASSPREGGGRDTQYF
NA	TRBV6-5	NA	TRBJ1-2	TGTGCCAGCGGCAGGCTGAATGATGGCTACACCTTC	CASGRLNDGYTF
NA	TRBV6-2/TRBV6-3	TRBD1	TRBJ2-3	TGTGCCAGCAGTAGGACAGGGGACACAGATACGCAGTATTTT	CASSRTGDTDTQYF
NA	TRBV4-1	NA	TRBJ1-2	TGCGCCAGCAGCAGCGACAGTAACTATGGCTACACCTTC	CASSSDSNYGYTF
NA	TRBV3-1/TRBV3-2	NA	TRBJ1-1	TGTGCCAGCAGCCCACAGAACACTGAAGCTTTCTTT	CASSPQNTEAFF
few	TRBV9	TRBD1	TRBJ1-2	TGTGCCAGCAGGTCGAGTGGGACAGTCTATGGCTACACCTTC	CASRSSGTVYGYTF
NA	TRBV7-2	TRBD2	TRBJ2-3	TGTGCCAGCGGGAGACTAGCGGGATCCACAGATACGCAGTATTTT	CASGRLAGSTDTQYF
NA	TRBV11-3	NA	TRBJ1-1	TGTGCCAGCAGCTTACGTCTGACAGATGAAGCTTTCTTT	CASSLRLTDEAFF
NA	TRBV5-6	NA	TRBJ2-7	TGTGCCAGCAGCTTGAGCCCGGACAGCTCCTACGAGCAGTACTTC	CASSLSPDSSYEQYF